This T cell receptor beta chain was recovered during a study of shared clonotypes between healthy human individuals. Germline values: CDR1 SGHTA, CDR2 FQGTGA. This CDR3 contains 13 residues. Trimming took 7 bases from V and 3 from J, leaving 7 bases between them. Profiled with immunoSEQ multiplex PCR; TCRdb holds only in-frame clones, not every one. In the table there are around 200,000 clones, about 66% of which are singletons. The sample consisted of memory CD4+ T cells sorted from blood. Subset here: CD45RA-negative fraction. The TCR sequence derives from a man younger than 40 in good health. The rearrangement links TRBV7-3 to TRBJ2-6, with a weak D call TRBD2 (5 bases). CDR3 region: CASTLGGANVLTF. CDR3 DNA sequence: TGTGCCAGCACACTAGGTGGGGCCAACGTCCTGACTTTC.